A selection of T cell receptor beta chains follows, all from one sample in a study of cytomegalovirus exposure and HLA in healthy donors. TCRdb keeps only in-frame clones here, not all; method: immunoSEQ multiplex PCR. The sample gives about 240,000 clones, more than 75% of which show up once; roughly 1.2% is in the top ten. Sequenced material: PBMCs. The receptor source for this set is a woman between 25 and 40 years old in good health and CMV-seropositive. The CDR3 runs from the conserved cysteine through the conserved F or W. Where a row states a size, it is once, few, many or the class of an expanded clone; other rows omit it.

-	TRBV2	15	TRBJ1-5	CASSEVRGEAQPQHF
-	TRBV5-1	14	TRBJ1-1	CASSPRGDSTEAFF
-	TRBV6-5	12	TRBJ1-1	CATGTGEAEAFF
-	TRBV6-5	13	TRBJ1-5	CASRGASNQPQHF
-	TRBV2	13	TRBJ2-7	CAIQGANFYEQYF
once	TRBV18	14	TRBJ1-3	CASQWSKADSRWDF
-	TRBV5-1	15	TRBJ2-1	CASSFGLASYNEQFF
-	TRBV18	12	TRBJ1-1	CASSRTEAEAFF
-	TRBV5-1	16	TRBJ1-3	CASSPWTAASGNTIYF
-	TRBV27	16	TRBJ2-2	CASSLQTPDRVGELFF
-	TRBV19	15	TRBJ2-7	CASSILETGNSEQYF
-	TRBV5-1	19	TRBJ2-6	CASSLDLDRGRAGANVLTF
few	TRBV10-2	17	TRBJ1-5	CASSDTGGPTWSYPQHF
-	TRBV5-6	15	TRBJ1-1	CASSATGGGYTEAFF
-	TRBV5-1	15	TRBJ2-2	CASSVGQPNTGELFF
-	TRBV29-1	16	TRBJ2-5	CSVEETGQGPQETQYF
-	TRBV6-6	15	TRBJ2-2	CASSLGGAGTGELFF
-	TRBV27	13	TRBJ2-1	CASSTPTGREQFF
-	TRBV6-5	15	TRBJ2-2	CASHTGTEITGELFF
-	TRBV5-1	14	TRBJ1-1	CASSFGGGNTEAFF
-	TRBV5-1	16	TRBJ2-5	CASSLLTSGSGETQYF
-	TRBV25-1	16	TRBJ2-1	CASSEYGTSASGEQFF
-	TRBV28	15	TRBJ2-7	CASRGRDRGLYEQYF
-	TRBV29-1	14	TRBJ2-7	CSVATGVLPYEQYF
-	TRBV4-1	15	TRBJ1-2	CASSRSGQGNSGYTF
once	TRBV13	15	TRBJ2-2	CASMVAAGNTGELFF
-	TRBV6-5	12	TRBJ2-3	CASSSGSDTQYF
-	TRBV19	20	TRBJ1-2	CASSMLGDGQGGFPRYGYTF
-	TRBV28	15	TRBJ2-7	CASSPLGESGGEQYF
-	TRBV5-4	13	TRBJ2-7	CASSIGGGYEQYF
-	TRBV18	12	TRBJ1-2	CASSPQDRGYTF
-	TRBV11-2	16	TRBJ1-5	CASSLGTGGADQPQHF
-	TRBV5-5	18	TRBJ2-5	CASHPWGGGTLIQETQYF
-	TRBV21-1	15	TRBJ1-1	CASSKDAEVTTEAFF
-	TRBV28	14	TRBJ1-5	CASSKTGGYQPQHF
-	TRBV28	15	TRBJ2-4	CASSTGGGAQNIQYF
-	TRBV30	13	TRBJ2-7	CAWSRDSYYEQYF
-	TRBV6-1	14	TRBJ2-7	CASRTGTFSYEQYF
-	TRBV5-6	16	TRBJ2-5	CASSPDLRDRQETQYF
-	TRBV5-1	14	TRBJ1-1	CASSLGGGFTEAFF
once	TRBV29-1	18	TRBJ2-1	CSVIGTSGSYSRNNEQFF
once	TRBV6-6	14	TRBJ1-3	CASRKDFSGNTIYF
-	TRBV4-2	15	TRBJ2-1	CASSQEGQGYNEQFF
-	TRBV5-1	16	TRBJ1-2	CASSLGQGITLRGYTF
-	TRBV30	14	TRBJ1-2	CAWTVGSTYYGYTF
few	TRBV2	14	TRBJ1-1	CASSAGTINTEAFF
-	TRBV20-1	11	TRBJ2-7	CSGSKGVGQYF
few	TRBV18	15	TRBJ1-1	CASSLDQSPNTEAFF
-	TRBV7-9	13	TRBJ1-1	CASSLFERAEAFF
-	TRBV6-1	14	TRBJ1-4	CASSSRDRDEKLFF
-	TRBV7-9	13	TRBJ2-2	CGGLAANTGELFF
-	TRBV10-2	14	TRBJ1-1	CASSDLTGGFSAFF
-	TRBV4-1	14	TRBJ2-7	CASTQKQGDYEQYF
-	TRBV5-4	14	TRBJ2-6	CASSRIGGANVLTF